This T cell receptor (beta chain) was documented in a study of blood T cell repertoires in COVID-19. Study overall: From T cells, B-cell-depleted T cells, or PBMCs came the material, which was cDNA or gDNA.

Here immunoSEQ multiplex PCR was the method, and the copy in TCRdb shows in-frame clones only, minus some. The table records about 220,000 clones, more than 75% of them present only once. The specimen was peripheral blood. This clonotype was sampled from a human donor in a cohort sampled during active COVID-19.

CDR3 coding DNA: TGTGCCAGCAAAGCGGGACTAGCGGCCTACAATGAGCAGTTCTTC. It codes for CASKAGLAAYNEQFF. This chain uses TRBV11-1 with TRBJ2-1, with 11 positions matching TRBD2. The CDR3 has 15 amino acids. The germline gives CDR1 SGHAT, CDR2 FQDESV (reference sequence). J lost 2 bases, V lost 7 bases, and 4 bases had no gene match. The complete variable domain, with remaining parts taken from reference TRBV11-1 and TRBJ2-1, reads EAEVAQSPRYKITEKSQAVAFWCDPISGHATLYWYRQILGQGPELLVQFQDESVVDDSQLPKDRFSAERLKGVDSTLKIQPAELGDSAMYLCASKAGLAAYNEQFFGPGTRLTVL.